The rows below give T cell receptor beta chains drawn from one sample of a study of radiotherapy plus CTLA-4 blockade in lung cancer. TCRdb's copy holds only in-frame clones and misses some; the assay was immunoSEQ multiplex PCR. The repertoire holds about 120,000 clones, with 78% as singletons. This specimen consisted of peripheral blood, obtained from a patient treated with radiotherapy plus ipilimumab. The receptors come from a human donor with non-small cell lung cancer who had a partial response to radiotherapy plus ipilimumab. Both conserved end residues are part of each CDR3.

TRBV19,CASRTDSYGYTF
TRBV15,CATMLRGGSDEQFF
TRBV2,CASSKTEGTASGNTIYF
TRBV28,CASRKQGAMNTEAFF
TRBV7-2,CASSRGLAFSSYEQYF
TRBV18,CASSPRTVHEQFF
TRBV27,CASRPTSGRAPIPPNQNIQYF
TRBV27,CASSQNTGGGGNTIYF
TRBV19,CASSTLAGVGNNEQFF
TRBV19,CASSIDYTPPGEQYF
TRBV5-6,CASSFQERWQGFGEAFF
TRBV6-1,CASSERREMSTDTQYF
TRBV29-1,CSVGQGNTEAFF
TRBV6-4,CASSGRMNTGELFF
TRBV6-5,CASTIPGTAEAFF
TRBV19,CASSPDRGQFEAFF
TRBV28,CASSPRGTGALKLFF
TRBV19,CASSIPTGWGNQPQHF
TRBV18,CASSPLGTGDHEQYF
TRBV6-1,CASLGGGSSYEQYF
TRBV28,CASSLSVDYGYTF
TRBV18,CASSPRDRDRGYTF